These T cell receptor beta chains were read from a single sample in a study of T cells in Graves' hyperthyroidism and ophthalmopathy. TCRdb reprocessed the multiplex PCR reads with MiXCR, giving one entry per CDR3 protein. Of almost 250,000 distinct CDR3 sequences listed, approximately 25% are singletons. The sequenced material came from blood. These receptors all stem from a woman aged 40 to 50 with Graves' ophthalmopathy. Each CDR3 is given with its conserved first and last residue. D genes are given only for firm matches. The size entry is marked missing in some rows and otherwise reads once, few, many or a size class.

TRBV12-3/TRBV12-4,15,TRBJ1-2,NA,NA,TGTGCCAGCAGCTCAGAGAGGTTCACCTTCTATGGCTACACCTTC,CASSSERFTFYGYTF
TRBV5-5,14,TRBJ1-1,many,TRBD1,TGTGCCAGCAGCTTTTCGGGGACAGACACTGAAGCTTTCTTT,CASSFSGTDTEAFF
TRBV2,14,TRBJ2-5,NA,NA,TGTGCCAGCAGTGATTTGGCAGGTTGGGAGACCCAGTACTTC,CASSDLAGWETQYF
TRBV20-1,15,TRBJ1-1,NA,TRBD1,TGCAGTGCTAATGTCAGGGGGCCTTACAACACTGAAGCTTTCTTT,CSANVRGPYNTEAFF
TRBV28,15,TRBJ2-7,many,NA,TGTGCCAGCAGTTCCGGTGGTTCAGCAGTTTACGAGCAGTACTTC,CASSSGGSAVYEQYF
TRBV6-2/TRBV6-3,14,TRBJ1-2,many,NA,TGTGCCAGCATTGGAAGCCAAGAATTCTATGGCTACACCTTC,CASIGSQEFYGYTF
TRBV4-2,15,TRBJ1-6,many,NA,TGTGCCAGCAGCCAAGCGGGGGGTTTCAATTCACCCCTCCACTTT,CASSQAGGFNSPLHF
TRBV11-2,16,TRBJ2-1,many,TRBD2,TGTGCCAGCAGCCCCACCACTAGCGGTTCCTACAATGAGCAGTTCTTC,CASSPTTSGSYNEQFF
TRBV6-5,13,TRBJ2-7,many,NA,TGTGCCAGCCTCGGGCAGGGATCCTACGAGCAGTACTTC,CASLGQGSYEQYF
TRBV4-1,15,TRBJ1-2,many,NA,TGCGCCAGCAGCCGCGGACAGATCTCTAACTATGGCTACACCTTC,CASSRGQISNYGYTF
TRBV12-3/TRBV12-4,11,TRBJ2-5,NA,NA,TGTGCCAGCAGTTCCGGGAGAACCCAGTACTTC,CASSSGRTQYF
TRBV28,12,TRBJ2-2,many,NA,TGTGCCAGCAGTTTTCACACCGGGGAGCTGTTTTTT,CASSFHTGELFF
TRBV6-2/TRBV6-3,12,TRBJ2-7,NA,NA,TGTGCCAGCAGGTCACAGGCAAACGAGCAGTACTTC,CASRSQANEQYF
TRBV28,13,TRBJ1-1,many,TRBD1,TGTGCCAGCAGGCGCAGGGGGCTAGCTGAAGCTTTCTTT,CASRRRGLAEAFF
TRBV6-1,14,TRBJ2-5,NA,NA,TGTGCCAGTCTATCACCACTAGACTGGGAGACCCAGTACTTC,CASLSPLDWETQYF
TRBV2,13,TRBJ1-5,NA,TRBD1,TGTGCCAGCAGTCTCGGGACAGTTCAGCCCCAGCATTTT,CASSLGTVQPQHF
TRBV29-1,14,TRBJ1-3,NA,NA,TGCAGCGTTGGGTTGGGTCACTCTGGAAACACCATATATTTT,CSVGLGHSGNTIYF
TRBV27,14,TRBJ2-7,many,NA,TGTGCCAGCACCCCAAGGGACATAGGATCCGAGCAGTACTTC,CASTPRDIGSEQYF
TRBV7-2,15,TRBJ2-7,many,NA,TGTGCCAGCAGCTTAGGCCTTATAGCGAACTACGAGCAGTACTTC,CASSLGLIANYEQYF
TRBV5-1,14,TRBJ2-7,many,TRBD2,TGCGCCAGCAGCAGGGGACTAGGAACCTACGAGCAGTACTTC,CASSRGLGTYEQYF
TRBV18,14,TRBJ2-7,many,TRBD1,TGTGCCAGCTCACCCGGGACAGGGGATTACGAGCAGTACTTC,CASSPGTGDYEQYF
TRBV6-5,14,TRBJ1-2,many,NA,TGTGCCAGCAGTTACGGCAGGGCGGAATATGGCTACACCTTC,CASSYGRAEYGYTF
TRBV29-1,13,TRBJ2-7,many,TRBD1,TGCAGCGTTTTAACAGGGGCTTCCTACGAGCAGTACTTC,CSVLTGASYEQYF
TRBV12-3/TRBV12-4,13,TRBJ2-2,NA,NA,TGTGCCAGCAGTTTGGGGCAGTTCGGGGAGCTGTTTTTT,CASSLGQFGELFF
TRBV7-2,12,TRBJ1-2,many,NA,TGTGCCAGCAGCTCGACAGTCTATGGCTACACCTTC,CASSSTVYGYTF
TRBV7-2,16,TRBJ2-5,NA,TRBD2,TGTGCCAGCAGCTTAGCGAGTGGGAGGGCCGGGGAGACCCAGTACTTC,CASSLASGRAGETQYF
TRBV29-1,13,TRBJ2-2,many,NA,TGCAGCGGCGGGGGCGCGAACACCGGGGAGCTGTTTTTT,CSGGGANTGELFF
TRBV4-3,13,TRBJ2-7,NA,NA,TGCGCCAGCAGCCAAGATCTAAGGTACGAGCAGTACTTC,CASSQDLRYEQYF
TRBV5-8,15,TRBJ1-1,few,NA,TGTGCCAGCAGCTCCCGGGCCTCATCGGCGACTGAAGCTTTCTTT,CASSSRASSATEAFF
TRBV6-5,14,TRBJ2-7,many,NA,TGTGCCAGCACCTTAGGGCCCCTTCGTTACGGGCAGTACTTC,CASTLGPLRYGQYF
TRBV6-1,15,TRBJ1-2,many,NA,TGTGCCAGCAGTGAAGAAACCGGCCTGGACTATGGCTACACCTTC,CASSEETGLDYGYTF
TRBV29-1,12,TRBJ2-5,NA,NA,TGCAGCGCTCAGACAGGCCAAGAGACCCAGTACTTC,CSAQTGQETQYF
TRBV2,11,TRBJ1-1,many,TRBD1,TGTGCCAGCACAGGGGGTACTGAAGCTTTCTTT,CASTGGTEAFF
TRBV27,14,TRBJ2-3,many,NA,TGTGCCAGCAGTTTATGGACCAGGGAAGATACGCAGTATTTT,CASSLWTREDTQYF
TRBV6-5,12,TRBJ1-1,many,TRBD1,TGTGCCAGTCGACAGGGGGCCACTGAAGCTTTCTTT,CASRQGATEAFF
TRBV20-1,13,TRBJ2-5,many,NA,TGCAGTGCTAGAGGCCGGATCCAAGAGGCCCAGTACTTC,CSARGRIQEAQYF
TRBV6-5,14,TRBJ2-5,many,TRBD2,TGTGCCAGCAGTCCCGGGACTAGCATAGAGACCCAGTACTTC,CASSPGTSIETQYF
TRBV5-1,16,TRBJ2-3,NA,TRBD1,TGCGCCAGCAGCTTGGGCGCGACAGGGATTCCAGATACGCAGTATTTT,CASSLGATGIPDTQYF
TRBV19,13,TRBJ2-2,few,NA,TGTGCCAGTAGGGCGAGTAACACCGGGGAGCTGTTTTTT,CASRASNTGELFF
TRBV12-3/TRBV12-4,11,TRBJ1-2,many,TRBD1,TGTGCCAGCAGTGACAGGGTTGGCTACACCTTC,CASSDRVGYTF
TRBV12-5,18,TRBJ2-2,many,NA,TGTGCTAGTGGTTTGGCCCAAGGTGGAGCCTTCGCGGGCGGGGAGCTGTTTTTT,CASGLAQGGAFAGGELFF
TRBV28,17,TRBJ1-3,many,NA,TGTGCCAGCAGTTTCATTGGGCAGGGACCCTCTGGAAACACCATATATTTT,CASSFIGQGPSGNTIYF
TRBV20-1,16,TRBJ2-7,many,NA,TGCAGTGCTAGATGGGTCGGCGGGCACACAACCTACGAGCAGTACTTC,CSARWVGGHTTYEQYF
TRBV5-1,16,TRBJ1-1,many,TRBD1,TGCGCCAGCAGCTTCGAGAAACAGGGGGCAGGAACTGAAGCTTTCTTT,CASSFEKQGAGTEAFF
TRBV6-5,14,TRBJ2-7,many,NA,TGTGCCAGCAGTTACGGGACGGGAGCCTACGAGCAGTACTTC,CASSYGTGAYEQYF
TRBV5-1,16,TRBJ1-1,many,NA,TGCGCCAGCATGCTAATGGGCGTTCGCTCGGGCACTGAAGCTTTCTTT,CASMLMGVRSGTEAFF
TRBV6-1,13,TRBJ1-1,NA,NA,TGTGCCAGCAGCCTCGCGGGGACCCTTGAAGCTTTCTTT,CASSLAGTLEAFF
TRBV7-8,15,TRBJ2-7,NA,NA,TGTGCCAGCAGCTTAGCCACGGCGAAGGGCTACGAGCAGTCCTTC,CASSLATAKGYEQSF